This TCR beta chain is from a study of OX40 agonist ivuxolimab in advanced cancers. The study in broad terms: Ivuxolimab was an agonistic, fully human IgG2 monoclonal antibody directed against OX40 (CD134), a costimulatory receptor. Peripheral TCRbeta sequencing was intended to test whether TCR sequence diversity was altered and clonal T-cell expansion was caused by ivuxolimab. Intravenous ivuxolimab was administered to patients every 2 weeks at six dose levels: 0.01, 0.1, 0.3, 1.5, 3 and 10 mg/kg. Prior anti-PD-1, anti-PD-L1 or anti-CTLA-4 therapy was permitted, and checkpoint inhibitors had been received by about 37% of dose-escalation patients. In the dose-escalation cohort, nearly 85% of patients were male, and the mean age was roughly 60 years with a range of roughly 20 to 85. The paper reports the monotherapy dose-escalation portion (N of about 54 patients) of the phase I ivuxolimab trial. Three dose-escalation patients achieved partial responses, one with hepatocellular carcinoma and two with cutaneous melanoma. Of the 50 to 55 dose-escalation patients, hepatocellular carcinoma was present in approximately 20, melanoma in approximately 15, renal cell carcinoma in 9 and head and neck cancer in 9.

Patients with autoimmune disease history or receiving systemic immunosuppression were excluded from the trial. Peripheral blood for TCR sequencing was drawn from every dose cohort at baseline, at cycle 4 day 1 and at cycle 7 day 1. The samples were drawn from a first-in-human, open-label, multicenter phase I dose-escalation trial of ivuxolimab. Adults with locally advanced or metastatic melanoma, renal cell carcinoma, hepatocellular carcinoma or head and neck squamous cell carcinoma were enrolled in the trial. Before TCR sequencing, CD4+ and CD8+ T cells were separately sorted from peripheral blood. Concerning this clone itself: Its antigen has not been determined. There are no base qualities to consult, and no much larger clone falls within one base.

Genomic DNA was isolated from the sorted cells so that the TCRbeta CDR3 region could be sequenced. The immunoSEQ Assay was used for sequencing of TCRbeta CDR3 regions. Held by TCRdb, this immuneACCESS table contains in-frame sequences only and omits some clones. Under half of the omission traces to an unresolved V gene where checked; the cause of the rest is unknown. This sample gives tens of thousands of clones in total; roughly 80% of them show up just once. The ten largest clones represent about a tenth of the sample. Study-level results and caveats: In partial responders in the 0.1-3.0 mg/kg groups, normalized peripheral clonal expansion was found to be among the lowest, especially among CD8+ T cells. At doses of 0.1 to 3.0 mg/kg, clonal expansion of both CD4+ and CD8+ T cells in blood was seen between baseline and week 6. Antigen specificity was not determined for the clonally expanded peripheral T cells. After ivuxolimab, more expanded clones were found on average in CD8+ T cells than in CD4+ T cells. Low levels of normalized T-cell clonal expansion were also seen in some patients who did not respond.

V has 3 bases trimmed and J has 0 bases trimmed; junction bases matching no gene number 5. CDR1 is given as KGHSH and CDR2 as LQKENI, both from the germline V gene. The CDR3, cysteine through phenylalanine, is 16 amino acids long. Of the read, only the CDR3 DNA is kept; its 48 bases are in frame from base 1. The sequence was obtained from an adult with an advanced solid tumor such as melanoma, head and neck, liver or kidney cancer. The receptor chain draws on TRBV18 and TRBJ1-1, and 9 junctional nucleotides match TRBD1. This sample comprised CD4+ or CD8+ T cells sorted from blood, obtained in a trial of the OX40 agonist ivuxolimab. CDR3 region: CASSPGTGTMNTEAFF. The DNA sequence is TGTGCCAGCTCACCGGGGACAGGGACAATGAACACTGAAGCTTTCTTT.